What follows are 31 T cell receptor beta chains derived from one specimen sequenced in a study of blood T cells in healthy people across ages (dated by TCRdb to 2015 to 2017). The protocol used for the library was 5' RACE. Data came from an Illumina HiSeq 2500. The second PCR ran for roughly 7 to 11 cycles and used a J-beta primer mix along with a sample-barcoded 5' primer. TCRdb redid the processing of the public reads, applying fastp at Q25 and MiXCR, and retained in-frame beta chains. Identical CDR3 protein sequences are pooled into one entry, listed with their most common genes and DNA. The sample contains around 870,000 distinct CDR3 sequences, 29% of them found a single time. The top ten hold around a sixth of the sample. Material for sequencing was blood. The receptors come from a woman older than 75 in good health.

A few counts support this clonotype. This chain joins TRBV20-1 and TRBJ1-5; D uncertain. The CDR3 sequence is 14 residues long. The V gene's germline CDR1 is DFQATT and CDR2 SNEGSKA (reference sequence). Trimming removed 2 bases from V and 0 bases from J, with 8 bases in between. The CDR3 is CSARHINSNQPQHF. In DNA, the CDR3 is TGCAGTGCTAGACACATTAATAGCAATCAGCCCCAGCATTTT.

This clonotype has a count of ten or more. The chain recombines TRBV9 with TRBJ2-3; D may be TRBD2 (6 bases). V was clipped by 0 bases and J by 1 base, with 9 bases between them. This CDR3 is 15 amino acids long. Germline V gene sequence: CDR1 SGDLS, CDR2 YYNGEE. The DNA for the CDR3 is TGTGCCAGCAGCGTAGTTGCGGGGCGCACAGATACGCAGTATTTT. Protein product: CASSVVAGRTDTQYF.

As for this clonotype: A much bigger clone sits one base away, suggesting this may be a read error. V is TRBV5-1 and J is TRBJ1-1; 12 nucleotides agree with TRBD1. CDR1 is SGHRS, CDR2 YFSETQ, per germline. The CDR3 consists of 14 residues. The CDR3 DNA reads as TGCGCCAGCAGCGCCGGGACAGGGGGCACTGAAACTTTCTTT. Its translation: CASSAGTGGTETFF.

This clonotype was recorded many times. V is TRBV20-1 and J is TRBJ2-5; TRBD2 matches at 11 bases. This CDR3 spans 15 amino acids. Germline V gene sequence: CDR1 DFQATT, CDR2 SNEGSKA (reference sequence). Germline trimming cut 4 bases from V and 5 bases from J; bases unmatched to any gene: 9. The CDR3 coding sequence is TGCAGTGCTACTGGGGCCGCTAGCGGGGGGGAGACCCAGTACTTC. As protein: CSATGAASGGETQYF.

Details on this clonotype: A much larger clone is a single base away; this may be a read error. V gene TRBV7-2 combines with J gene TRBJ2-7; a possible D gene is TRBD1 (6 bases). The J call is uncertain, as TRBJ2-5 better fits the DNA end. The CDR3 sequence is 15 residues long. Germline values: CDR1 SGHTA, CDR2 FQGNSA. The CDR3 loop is CASSRQDSVWETQYF. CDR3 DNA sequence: TGTGCCAGCAGCAGACAGGACAGTGTGTGGGAGACCCAGTACTTC.

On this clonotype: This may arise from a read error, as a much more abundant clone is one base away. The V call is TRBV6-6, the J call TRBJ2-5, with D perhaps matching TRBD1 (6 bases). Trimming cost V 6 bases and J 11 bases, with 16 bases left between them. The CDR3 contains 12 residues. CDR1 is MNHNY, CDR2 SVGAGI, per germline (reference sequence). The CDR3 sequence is CASRAQGNEQYF. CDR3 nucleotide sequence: TGTGCCAGCAGAGCACAGGGAAATGAGCAGTACTTC.

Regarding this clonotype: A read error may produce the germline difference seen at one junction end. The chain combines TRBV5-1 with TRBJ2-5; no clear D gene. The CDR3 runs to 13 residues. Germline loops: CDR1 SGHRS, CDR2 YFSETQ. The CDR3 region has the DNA TGCGCCAGCAGCACTGGTGGGGAATGGACCCGGTACTTC. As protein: CASSTGGEWTRYF.

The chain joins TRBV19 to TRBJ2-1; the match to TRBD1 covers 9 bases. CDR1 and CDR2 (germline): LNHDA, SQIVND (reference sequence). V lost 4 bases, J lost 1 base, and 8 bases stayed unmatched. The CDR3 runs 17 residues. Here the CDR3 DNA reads TGTGCCAGTAGTAGGATCACAGGGGGCGAATCCTACAATGAGCAGTTCTTC. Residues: CASSRITGGESYNEQFF.

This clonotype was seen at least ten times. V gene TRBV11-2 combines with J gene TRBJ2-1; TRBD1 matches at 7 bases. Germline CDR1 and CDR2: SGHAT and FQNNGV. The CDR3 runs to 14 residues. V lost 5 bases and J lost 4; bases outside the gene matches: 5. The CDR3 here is CASSTGQLYNEQFF. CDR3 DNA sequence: TGTGCCAGCAGCACGGGACAGTTATACAATGAGCAGTTCTTC.

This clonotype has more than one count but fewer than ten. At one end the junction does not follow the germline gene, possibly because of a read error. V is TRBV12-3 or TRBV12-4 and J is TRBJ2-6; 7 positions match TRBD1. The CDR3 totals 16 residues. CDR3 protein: CDSSPRNRGGANVLTF. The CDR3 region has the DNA TGTGACAGCAGTCCGAGGAACAGGGGTGGGGCCAACGTCCTGACTTTC.

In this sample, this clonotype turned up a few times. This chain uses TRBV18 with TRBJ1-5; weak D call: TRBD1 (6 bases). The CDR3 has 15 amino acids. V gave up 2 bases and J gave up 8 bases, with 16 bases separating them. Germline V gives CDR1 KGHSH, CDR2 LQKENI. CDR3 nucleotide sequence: TGTGCCAGCTCACCAGGACAGTTAACAGAGGAGCCCCAGCATTTT. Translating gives CASSPGQLTEEPQHF.

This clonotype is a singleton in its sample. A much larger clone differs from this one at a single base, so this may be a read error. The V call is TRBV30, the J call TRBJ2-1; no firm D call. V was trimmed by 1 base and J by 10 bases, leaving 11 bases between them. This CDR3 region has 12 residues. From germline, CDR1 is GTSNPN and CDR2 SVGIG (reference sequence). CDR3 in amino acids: CAWSGVSYEQFF. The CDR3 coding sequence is TGTGCCTGGAGTGGTGTCTCCTACGAGCAGTTCTTC.

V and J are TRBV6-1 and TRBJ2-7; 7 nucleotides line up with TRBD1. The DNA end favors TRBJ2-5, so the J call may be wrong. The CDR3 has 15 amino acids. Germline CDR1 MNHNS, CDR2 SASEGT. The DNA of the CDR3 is TGTGCCAGCAGTGGAACGACAGGGTCGAGCGAGACCCAGTACTTC. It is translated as CASSGTTGSSETQYF.

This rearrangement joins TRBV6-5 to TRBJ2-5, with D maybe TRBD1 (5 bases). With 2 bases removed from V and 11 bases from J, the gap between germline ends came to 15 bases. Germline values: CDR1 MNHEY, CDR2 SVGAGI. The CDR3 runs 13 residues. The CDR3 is CASSYDRGVQQYF. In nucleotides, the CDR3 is TGTGCCAGCAGTTACGATAGGGGTGTCCAGCAGTACTTC.

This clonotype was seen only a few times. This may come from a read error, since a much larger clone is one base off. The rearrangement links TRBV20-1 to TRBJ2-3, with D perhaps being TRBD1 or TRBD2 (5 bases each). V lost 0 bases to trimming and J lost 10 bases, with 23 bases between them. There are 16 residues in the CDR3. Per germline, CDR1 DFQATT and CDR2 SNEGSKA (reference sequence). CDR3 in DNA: TGCAGTGCTAGAGACCCCCAGGGACCCAAAGGTGATGCGCAGTATTTT. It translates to CSARDPQGPKGDAQYF.

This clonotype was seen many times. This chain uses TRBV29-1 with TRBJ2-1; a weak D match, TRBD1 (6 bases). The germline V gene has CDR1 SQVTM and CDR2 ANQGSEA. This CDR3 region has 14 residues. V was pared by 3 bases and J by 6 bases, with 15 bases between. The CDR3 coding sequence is TGCAGCGTTGACGGTAAGGGGGTGAGCAATGAGCAGTTCTTC. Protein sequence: CSVDGKGVSNEQFF.

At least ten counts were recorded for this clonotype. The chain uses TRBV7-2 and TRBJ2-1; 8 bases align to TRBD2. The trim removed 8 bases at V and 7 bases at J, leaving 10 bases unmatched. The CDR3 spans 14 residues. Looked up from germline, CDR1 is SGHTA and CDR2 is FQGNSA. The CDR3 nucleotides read TGTGCCAGCCGCGGGGGGCCCAACTGGAATGAGCAGTTCTTC. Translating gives CASRGGPNWNEQFF.

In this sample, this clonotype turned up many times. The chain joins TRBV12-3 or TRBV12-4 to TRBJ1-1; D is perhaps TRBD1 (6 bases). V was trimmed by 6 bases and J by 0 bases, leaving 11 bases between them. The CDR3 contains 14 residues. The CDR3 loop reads CASSLQGLNTEAFF. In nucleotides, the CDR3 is TGTGCCAGCAGCTTACAGGGCTTGAACACTGAAGCTTTCTTT.

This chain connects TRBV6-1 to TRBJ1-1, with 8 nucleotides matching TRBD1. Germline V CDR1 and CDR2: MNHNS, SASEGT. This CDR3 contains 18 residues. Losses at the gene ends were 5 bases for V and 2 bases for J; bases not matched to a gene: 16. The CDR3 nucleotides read TGTGCCAGCAGTAAAAGGACAGGGAGCTCCTCCTATAACACTGAAGCTTTCTTT. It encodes CASSKRTGSSSYNTEAFF.

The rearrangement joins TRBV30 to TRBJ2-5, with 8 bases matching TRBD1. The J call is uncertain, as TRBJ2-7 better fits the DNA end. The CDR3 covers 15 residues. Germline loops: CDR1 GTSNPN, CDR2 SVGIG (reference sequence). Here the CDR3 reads CAWSSRDRPPYEQYF. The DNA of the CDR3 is TGTGCCTGGAGTTCCAGGGACAGGCCTCCCTACGAGCAGTACTTC.

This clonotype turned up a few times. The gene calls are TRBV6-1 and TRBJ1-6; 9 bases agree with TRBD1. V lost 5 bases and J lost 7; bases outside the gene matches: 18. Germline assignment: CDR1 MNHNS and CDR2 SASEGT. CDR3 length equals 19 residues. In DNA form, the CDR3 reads TGTGCCAGCAGTCATTTATACAGGGGGCCGGGGGGGGAAAATTCACCCCTCCACTTT. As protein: CASSHLYRGPGGENSPLHF.

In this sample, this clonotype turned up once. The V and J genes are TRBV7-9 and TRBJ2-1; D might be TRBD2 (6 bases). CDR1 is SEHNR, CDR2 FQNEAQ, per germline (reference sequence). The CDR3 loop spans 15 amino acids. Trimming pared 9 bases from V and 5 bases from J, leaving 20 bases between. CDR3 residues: CASLTAGLSHNEQFF. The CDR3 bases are TGTGCCAGTCTAACGGCGGGGTTAAGCCACAATGAGCAGTTCTTC.

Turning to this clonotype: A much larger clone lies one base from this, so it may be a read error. The CDR3 protein is CSASWSSGICTDTQYF. The CDR3 DNA reads as TGCAGTGCTAGCTGGTCTAGCGGGATCTGCACAGATACGCAGTATTTT. The V and J genes are TRBV20-1 and TRBJ2-3; 9 positions agree with TRBD2. Trimming took 3 bases from V and 1 from J; bases not matched to a gene: 8. Germline CDR1 and CDR2: DFQATT and SNEGSKA (reference sequence). The CDR3 loop spans 16 amino acids.

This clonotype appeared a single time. CDR3 bases: TGCAGTGCAACCCACCCCAGGGAGGGCAATGAGCAGTTCTTC. It specifies CSATHPREGNEQFF. The chain employs TRBV20-1 and TRBJ2-1; 7 bases align to TRBD2. The CDR3 consists of 14 residues. Per the germline V gene, CDR1 is DFQATT and CDR2 is SNEGSKA (reference sequence). J lost 6 bases, V lost 6 bases, and 11 bases had no gene match.

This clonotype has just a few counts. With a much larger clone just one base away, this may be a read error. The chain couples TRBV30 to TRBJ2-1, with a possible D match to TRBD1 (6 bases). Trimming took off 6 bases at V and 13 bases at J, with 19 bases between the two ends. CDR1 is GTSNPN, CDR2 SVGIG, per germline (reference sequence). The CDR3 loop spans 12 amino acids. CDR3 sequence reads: CACQGHQETQFF. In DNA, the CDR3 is TGTGCCTGTCAGGGACACCAAGAGACCCAGTTCTTC.

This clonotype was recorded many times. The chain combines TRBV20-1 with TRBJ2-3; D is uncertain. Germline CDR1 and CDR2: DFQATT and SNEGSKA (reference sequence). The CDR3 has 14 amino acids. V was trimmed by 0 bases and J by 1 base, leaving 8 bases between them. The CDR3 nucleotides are TGCAGTGCTAGAGAGGCCATCGGCACAGATACGCAGTATTTT. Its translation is CSAREAIGTDTQYF.

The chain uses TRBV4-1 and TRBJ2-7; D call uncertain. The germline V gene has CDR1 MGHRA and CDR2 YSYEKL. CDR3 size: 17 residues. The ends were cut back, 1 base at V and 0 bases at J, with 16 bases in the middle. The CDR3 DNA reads TGCGCCAGCAGCCAAGTTACTGTGGGAATTAGCTCCTACGAGCAGTACTTC. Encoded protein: CASSQVTVGISSYEQYF.

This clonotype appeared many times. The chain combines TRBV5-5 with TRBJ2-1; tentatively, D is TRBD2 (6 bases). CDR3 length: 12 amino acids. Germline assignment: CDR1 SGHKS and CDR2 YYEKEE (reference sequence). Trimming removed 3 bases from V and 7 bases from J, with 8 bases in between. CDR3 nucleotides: TGTGCCAGCAGCTCACTAGCTAATGAGCAGTTCTTC. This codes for CASSSLANEQFF.

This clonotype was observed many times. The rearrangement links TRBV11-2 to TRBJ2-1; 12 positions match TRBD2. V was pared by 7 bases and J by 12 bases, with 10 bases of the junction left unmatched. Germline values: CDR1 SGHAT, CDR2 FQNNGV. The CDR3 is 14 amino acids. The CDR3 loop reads CASTPGLAGEGQFF. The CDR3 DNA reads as TGTGCCAGCACCCCGGGACTAGCGGGCGAGGGGCAGTTCTTC.

The CDR3 DNA is TGTGCCATCCAAGGGACAGGGGGAATCTTCTATGGCTACACCTTC. Its translation: CAIQGTGGIFYGYTF. V is TRBV7-9 and J is TRBJ1-2, with 11 bases lining up with TRBD1. Trimming removed 10 bases from V and 4 bases from J; junction bases left unmatched: 11. Germline CDR1 reads SEHNR; CDR2 reads FQNEAQ (reference sequence). The CDR3 is 15 amino acids.

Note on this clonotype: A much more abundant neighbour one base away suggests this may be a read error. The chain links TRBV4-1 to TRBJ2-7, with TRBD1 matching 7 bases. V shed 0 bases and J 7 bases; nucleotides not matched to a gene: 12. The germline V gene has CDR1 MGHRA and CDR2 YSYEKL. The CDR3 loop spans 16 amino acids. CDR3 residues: CASSQDRNRGYNEQYF. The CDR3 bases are TGCGCCAGCAGCCAAGATAGAAACAGGGGCTACAATGAGCAGTACTTC.